The 9 T cell receptor beta chains given below trace back to one sample, sequenced in a study of patients and donors after allogeneic stem cell transplantation. TCRdb analysed the RT-PCR reads with MiXCR anew, one entry per CDR3 protein. The sample includes over 350,000 distinct CDR3 sequences, under 20% of them seen just once. Sample: blood, either unsorted or a sorted T cell fraction (not recorded which). These TCRs come from a human donor who was either an allogeneic HSCT recipient or a stem cell or donor lymphocyte infusion donor (not recorded which). It is not recorded whose cells these are; they may come from a transplant donor.

The rearrangement links TRBV12-3 or TRBV12-4 to TRBJ2-7; 8 bases fit TRBD1. The CDR3 covers 13 residues. V lost 8 bases and J lost 4; bases outside the gene matches: 7. CDR3 protein: CASGGTGIYEQYF. DNA of the CDR3: TGTGCCAGCGGCGGGACAGGCATTTACGAGCAGTACTTC.

The chain links TRBV12-3 or TRBV12-4 to TRBJ1-4; possible D gene TRBD1, 5 bases. The CDR3 runs 15 residues. Trimming stripped 6 bases from V and 7 bases from J, with 18 bases between. The CDR3 here is CASSLTGGSGEKLFF. Here the CDR3 DNA reads TGTGCCAGCAGCCTCACAGGCGGGTCGGGTGAAAAACTGTTTTTT.

The V gene is TRBV5-1, the J gene TRBJ1-1, with D possibly matching TRBD1 (5 bases). CDR3 length equals 14 residues. Trimming removed 2 bases at V and 1 base at J, with 9 bases between. Germline lookup yields CDR1 SGHRS and CDR2 YFSETQ. CDR3 in amino acids: CASSFVGRNTEAFF. The CDR3 region has the DNA TGCGCCAGCAGCTTCGTGGGACGGAACACTGAAGCTTTCTTT.

This clonotype showed up many times. The chain has TRBV12-3 or TRBV12-4 and TRBJ2-7; D gene unclear. CDR3 length: 13 amino acids. Trimming removed 5 bases at V and 3 bases at J, with 11 bases between. The DNA of the CDR3 is TGTGCCAGCAGTCCTAGGCAGGTCTACGAGCAGTACTTC. Translated: CASSPRQVYEQYF.

The chain carries TRBV2 and TRBJ2-6, with a tentative D call TRBD2 (5 bases). The germline V gene has CDR1 SNHLY and CDR2 FYNNEI. The CDR3 covers 16 residues. Trimming took 3 bases from V and 3 from J, leaving 12 bases between them. This CDR3 is CASSEEAKVGANVLTF. In DNA, the CDR3 is TGTGCCAGCAGTGAGGAGGCAAAAGTTGGGGCCAACGTCCTGACTTTC.

This clonotype was detected only a few times. The chain links TRBV25-1 to TRBJ1-3; D remains unclear. The V end lost 8 bases, the J end lost 4 bases, and 12 bases lay between the germline ends. The CDR3 runs to 13 residues. Germline CDR1 MGHDK, CDR2 SYGVNS. The CDR3 DNA reads as TGTGCCAGCTCAGACGCCGGGGGAAACACCATATATTTT. Its translation is CASSDAGGNTIYF. Variable domain in full (rest from reference TRBV25-1 and TRBJ1-3): EADIYQTPRYLVIGTGKKITLECSQTMGHDKMYWYQQDPGMELHLIHYSYGVNSTEKGDLSSESTVSRIRTEHFPLTLESARPSHTSQYLCASSDAGGNTIYFGEGSWLTVV.

V usage is TRBV15 and J usage is TRBJ2-3, with D tentatively TRBD2 (7 bases). CDR1 is LNHNV and CDR2 is YYDKDF in the germline V gene (reference sequence). The CDR3 length is 14 residues. V was shortened by 8 bases and J by 7 bases, with 19 bases between the two germline ends. CDR3 residues: CATGRGGPTHTQYF. The CDR3 DNA sequence: TGTGCCACCGGACGCGGGGGCCCAACCCATACGCAGTATTTT. The entire variable domain, with the rest obtained from reference TRBV15 and TRBJ2-3, is as follows: DAMVIQNPRYQVTQFGKPVTLSCSQTLNHNVMYWYQQKSSQAPKLLFHYYDKDFNNEADTPDNFQSRRPNTSFCFLDIRSPGLGDTAMYLCATGRGGPTHTQYFGPGTRLTVL.

This clonotype was observed at least ten times. As DNA, the CDR3 is TGTGCCAGCAGCTTAGCTCGGGGACAACCAAACATTCAGTACTTC. Translating it yields CASSLARGQPNIQYF. The genes are TRBV11-1 and TRBJ2-4, with a tentative D call TRBD1 (6 bases). V shed 0 bases and J shed 6 bases, with 12 bases lying between them. The CDR3 contains 15 residues. In germline, CDR1 is SGHAT, CDR2 FQDESV (reference sequence).

This clonotype occurred a few times. This chain joins TRBV27 and TRBJ2-1; 7 bases fit TRBD2. With 3 bases clipped from V and 8 bases from J, the junction kept 7 bases outside the gene matches. Germline CDR1 and CDR2: MNHEY and SMNVEV (reference sequence). The CDR3 is 14 residues long. CDR3 bases: TGTGCCAGCAGTTTTCTGGGCGGGAGAGATGAGCAGTTCTTC. It yields the protein CASSFLGGRDEQFF.